The source of this T cell receptor (beta chain) is a study of cytomegalovirus exposure and HLA in healthy donors. Study-level points and caveats: According to an earlier analysis, most TCR beta V segments yielded productive rearrangements about 90% or about 30% of the time.

CDR1 is MNHNS and CDR2 is SASEGT in the germline V gene. V shed 6 bases and J shed 1 base, with 10 bases lying between them. The CDR3 is made up of 13 amino acids. As concerns this clone: Its antigen is unknown.

In the PCR, 60 Vbeta and 13 Jbeta primers were used. Clones were sequenced by immunoSEQ multiplex PCR, and TCRdb holds only the in-frame ones, with some missing. The data hold 200,000 or so clones, with more than 75% observed a single time. Material for sequencing was PBMCs. The sequence was obtained from a man aged 25-40 years in good health and CMV-seronegative. This chain uses TRBV6-1 with TRBJ2-7, with D maybe TRBD1 (7 bases). As DNA, the CDR3 is TGTGCCAGCAGGCGGGACAGTTCCTACGAGCAGTACTTC. It is translated as CASRRDSSYEQYF.